One sample yielded the 25 T cell receptor beta chains listed below, sequenced in a study of metastatic and nonmetastatic thyroid tumors. Patients underwent thyroid surgery, and none had received any treatment before it. With MiXCR, TCRdb reprocessed the PCR reads. Here the sample spans tens of thousands of clones, about 16% being singletons. What was sequenced was blood. The receptors derive from a female donor with papillary thyroid cancer or a benign thyroid nodule (not recorded which). Some clones in this sample may be carry-over from other donors' samples.

This clone has at least ten counts. The chain couples TRBV3-1 to TRBJ2-6, with a possible D match to TRBD2 (5 bases). V lost 0 bases to trimming and J lost 0 bases, with 15 bases between them. Germline V gene data show CDR1 as LGHDT and CDR2 as YNNKEL (reference sequence). This CDR3 spans 19 amino acids. DNA for the CDR3: TGTGCCAGCAGCCAAGAGGCCAGACTACTTAGCTCTGGGGCCAACGTCCTGACTTTC. Translation: CASSQEARLLSSGANVLTF.

This clone came up many times. The chain combines TRBV6-1 with TRBJ2-1; tentative D call: TRBD2 (6 bases). Trimming took 0 bases from V and 14 from J, leaving 14 bases between them. The CDR3 has 13 amino acids. CDR1 and CDR2 (germline): MNHNS, SASEGT. The CDR3 here is CASSEARAGGEFF. CDR3 nucleotides: TGTGCCAGCAGTGAAGCGCGGGCCGGAGGGGAGTTCTTC.

The chain combines TRBV9 with TRBJ2-7; TRBD1 is a possible D gene (6 bases). The V end lost 0 bases, the J end lost 12 bases, and 16 bases lay between the germline ends. This CDR3 contains 13 residues. Germline loops: CDR1 SGDLS, CDR2 YYNGEE. The CDR3 here is CASSVGFRGRLYF. Here the CDR3 DNA reads TGTGCCAGCAGCGTAGGATTTAGGGGGAGACTGTACTTC.

The rearrangement links TRBV11-3 to TRBJ2-7; D unclear. Germline values: CDR1 SGHNT, CDR2 YENEEA. This CDR3 region has 12 residues. Trimming removed 8 bases from V and 0 bases from J, with 8 bases in between. The CDR3 DNA sequence: TGTGCCAGCGGGTTAAACTCCTACGAGCAGTACTTC. Encoded protein: CASGLNSYEQYF.

The chain uses TRBV11-2 and TRBJ2-2; TRBD2 matches 8 bases. Germline V lookup: CDR1 SGHAT, CDR2 FQNNGV. CDR3 length: 19 amino acids. With V trimmed by 5 bases and J by 7 bases, 21 bases remained unmatched. CDR3 region: CASSPRGRQAGVQVGELFF. Written as DNA, the CDR3 is TGTGCCAGCAGCCCTAGGGGGAGGCAAGCGGGAGTCCAGGTCGGGGAGCTGTTTTTT.

This chain connects TRBV3-1 to TRBJ1-1, with D perhaps matching TRBD1 (6 bases). The length of the CDR3 is 16 residues. CDR1 and CDR2 (germline): LGHDT, YNNKEL (reference sequence). V shed 4 bases and J shed 0 bases, with 15 bases lying between them. The CDR3: CASSRPQGSVNTEAFF. The CDR3 DNA is TGTGCCAGCAGCCGCCCCCAGGGGAGCGTGAACACTGAAGCTTTCTTT.

There are a few counts of this clone. CDR3 in amino acids: CASSIRVGSYNEQFF. CDR3 sequence (DNA): TGCGCCAGCAGCATCCGGGTAGGGTCCTACAATGAGCAGTTCTTC. This sequence joins TRBV5-1 and TRBJ2-1; no reliable D call. CDR1 and CDR2 from the germline V gene are SGHRS and YFSETQ. With 4 bases removed from V and 1 base from J, the gap between germline ends came to 12 bases. CDR3 size: 15 residues.

This clone has more than one count but fewer than ten. V gene TRBV12-3 or TRBV12-4 combines with J gene TRBJ2-1; D is unclear. The CDR3 has 15 amino acids. The ends were cut back, 8 bases at V and 7 bases at J, with 21 bases in the middle. CDR3 loop: CASDPTTGGCNEQFF. CDR3 sequence (DNA): TGTGCCAGCGACCCCACCACCGGTGGGTGTAATGAGCAGTTCTTC.

This clone was detected many times. The chain recombines TRBV5-6 with TRBJ2-6; D remains ambiguous. V dropped 4 bases and J dropped 1 base, with 9 bases sitting between them. CDR1 is SGHDT and CDR2 is YYEEEE in the germline V gene. The CDR3 sequence is 15 residues long. The CDR3 reads CASSRGRSGANVLTF. In DNA, the CDR3 is TGTGCCAGCAGCCGTGGACGGTCTGGGGCCAACGTCCTGACTTTC.

In this sample, this clone turned up many times. This chain connects TRBV7-9 to TRBJ1-5; D is undetermined. Trimming took off 2 bases at V and 2 bases at J, with 7 bases between the two ends. The germline CDR1 and CDR2 sequences are SEHNR and FQNEAQ (reference sequence). CDR3 length: 14 residues. In DNA form, the CDR3 reads TGTGCCAGCAGCTTAAGCCAGGGCAATCAGCCCCAGCATTTT. Translation gives CASSLSQGNQPQHF.

The sample holds a few counts of this clone. This rearrangement joins TRBV20-1 to TRBJ2-1; D not resolved. Germline CDR1 and CDR2: DFQATT and SNEGSKA (reference sequence). The CDR3 has 11 residues. V was clipped by 1 base and J by 10 bases, with 8 bases between them. The CDR3: CSARGSPEQFF. The CDR3 DNA reads as TGCAGTGCTAGAGGTAGCCCGGAGCAGTTCTTC.

This clone occurred a few times. The chain couples TRBV6-2 or TRBV6-3 to TRBJ2-1; 13 positions agree with TRBD2. Losses at the gene ends were 7 bases for V and 6 bases for J; bases not matched to a gene: 6. This CDR3 spans 15 amino acids. Per the germline V gene, CDR1 is MNHEY and CDR2 is SVGEGT. The CDR3 DNA sequence: TGTGCCAGCAACCGACTAGCGGGAGGACGCAATGAGCAGTTCTTC. It yields the protein CASNRLAGGRNEQFF.

This clone was seen a few times. The V and J genes are TRBV28 and TRBJ1-1; 12 nucleotides match TRBD1. CDR3 length: 16 residues. With V trimmed by 2 bases and J by 4 bases, 5 bases remained unmatched. Germline V gives CDR1 MDHEN, CDR2 SYDVKM. CDR3 coding DNA: TGTGCCAGCAGTTTAGGGACAGGGGGCTGGGCCACTGAAGCTTTCTTT. Protein product: CASSLGTGGWATEAFF.

This clone has at least ten counts. J is TRBJ2-7 and V is TRBV20-1; 9 bases agree with TRBD2. CDR3 size: 13 residues. V shed 3 bases and J 2 bases; nucleotides not matched to a gene: 2. CDR1 DFQATT and CDR2 SNEGSKA come from the germline V gene (reference sequence). The CDR3 region is CSARGLAAYEQYF. The CDR3 nucleotides are TGCAGTGCTAGGGGACTAGCAGCCTACGAGCAGTACTTC.

This clone has more than one count but fewer than ten. The V call is TRBV15, the J call TRBJ1-2; D gene uncertain. CDR1 and CDR2 from the germline V gene are LNHNV and YYDKDF (reference sequence). Between the trimmed V and J ends, which lost 0 bases and 4 bases, there was a span of 15 bases. The CDR3 extends over 16 amino acids. CDR3 sequence: CATSRDRLGIPYGYTF. The CDR3 region has the DNA TGTGCCACCAGCAGAGATCGTTTGGGCATTCCCTATGGCTACACCTTC. Full variable domain (outside the CDR3, taken from reference TRBV15 and TRBJ1-2): DAMVIQNPRYQVTQFGKPVTLSCSQTLNHNVMYWYQQKSSQAPKLLFHYYDKDFNNEADTPDNFQSRRPNTSFCFLDIRSPGLGDTAMYLCATSRDRLGIPYGYTFGSGTRLTVV.

At least ten counts were recorded for this clone. Since a much larger clone is just one base distant, this may be a read error. This chain joins TRBV2 and TRBJ1-6; 9 bases agree with TRBD1. V shed 6 bases and J 9 bases; nucleotides not matched to a gene: 6. This CDR3 is built from 14 residues. Germline lookup yields CDR1 SNHLY and CDR2 FYNNEI. CDR3 sequence (DNA): TGTGCCAGCAGCAAGGGACAGGGTAGTTCACCCCTCCACTTT. Protein: CASSKGQGSSPLHF.

This clone was observed many times. The identical CDR3 is also encoded by other nucleotide sequences in the sample. This chain joins TRBV7-2 and TRBJ1-2; 8 bases are shared with TRBD1. The CDR3 loop spans 14 amino acids. Per germline, CDR1 SGHTA and CDR2 FQGNSA. V trimming: 3 bases; J trimming: 4 bases; junction bases outside the gene matches: 4. CDR3 bases: TGTGCCAGCAGCTTGGGACAGGCCAGCTATGGCTACACCTTC. Translation: CASSLGQASYGYTF.

The sample holds a few counts of this clone. V usage is TRBV6-1 and J usage is TRBJ2-3; D gene unclear. The germline V gene encodes CDR1 MNHNS and CDR2 SASEGT. V dropped 6 bases and J dropped 3 bases, with 13 bases sitting between them. The CDR3 is 14 amino acids. CDR3 loop: CASSGRLGTDTQYF. Written as DNA, the CDR3 is TGTGCCAGCAGCGGGCGACTGGGAACAGATACGCAGTATTTT.

This clone was detected ten times or more. The gene calls are TRBV7-2 and TRBJ1-2; the D gene is possibly TRBD1 (6 bases). V gave up 2 bases and J gave up 5 bases, with 12 bases separating them. Germline assignment: CDR1 SGHTA and CDR2 FQGNSA. The CDR3 loop spans 14 amino acids. CDR3 residues: CASSLIPGAYGYTF. In nucleotides, the CDR3 is TGTGCCAGCAGCTTAATACCAGGGGCTTATGGCTACACCTTC.

This clone was recorded many times. J is TRBJ1-1 and V is TRBV3-1, with 9 bases lining up with TRBD1. V trimming: 3 bases; J trimming: 10 bases; junction bases outside the gene matches: 3. The CDR3 spans 12 residues. Germline V gene data show CDR1 as LGHDT and CDR2 as YNNKEL (reference sequence). This chain's CDR3 is CASSQGQGGAFF. The CDR3 DNA is TGTGCCAGCAGCCAGGGACAGGGTGGAGCTTTCTTT.

In this sample, this clone turned up many times. The chain combines TRBV11-2 with TRBJ1-5; 7 positions match TRBD1. The CDR3 contains 14 residues. After removal of 5 bases from V and 4 bases from J, the junction contained 5 bases not matched to a gene. Germline V lookup: CDR1 SGHAT, CDR2 FQNNGV. The CDR3, as DNA: TGTGCCAGCAGCCCGACAGGGAATAATCAGCCCCAGCATTTT. It translates to CASSPTGNNQPQHF.

This clone was recorded many times. This chain uses TRBV5-8 with TRBJ2-1, with 11 bases that match TRBD2. Germline lookup yields CDR1 SGHTS and CDR2 YDEGEE. The CDR3 is made up of 16 amino acids. The junction had 5 bases not matched to a gene; V was cut back by 4 bases and J by 2 bases. CDR3 region: CASSRSGRDPYNEQFF. In DNA, the CDR3 is TGTGCCAGCAGCCGTAGCGGGAGGGACCCCTACAATGAGCAGTTCTTC.

This clone came up many times. The genes are TRBV9 and TRBJ1-2; the match to TRBD1 covers 8 bases. V trimming: 0 bases; J trimming: 2 bases; junction bases outside the gene matches: 12. Germline-derived CDR1 and CDR2 are SGDLS and YYNGEE. CDR3 size: 18 residues. The CDR3 sequence is CASSVAGHRGFLNYGYTF. DNA for the CDR3: TGTGCCAGCAGCGTAGCAGGGCACAGGGGGTTCCTCAACTATGGCTACACCTTC.

This clone appeared many times. DNA for the CDR3: TGTGCCAGCAGCCGACACAACACAGATACGCAGTATTTT. It codes for CASSRHNTDTQYF. The chain links TRBV4-2 to TRBJ2-3, with no clear D. From germline, CDR1 is LGHNA and CDR2 YNFKEQ. The ends were cut back, 4 bases at V and 2 bases at J, with 7 bases in the middle. The CDR3 is made up of 13 amino acids.

The chain has TRBV6-1 and TRBJ1-5; D not certain. V was cut by 11 bases and J by 6 bases, with 17 bases left in between. Germline V gives CDR1 MNHNS, CDR2 SASEGT. The CDR3 loop spans 13 amino acids. Here the CDR3 DNA reads TGTGCCGGCACCGAACAGATCCCTCAGCCCCAGCATTTT. Amino acids: CAGTEQIPQPQHF.